This T cell receptor (beta chain) was obtained from a study of blood T cell repertoires in COVID-19. Overall study context: The origin of the acute and convalescent COVID-19 samples was the United States, Italy and Spain. Sample material is recorded as cDNA or gDNA derived from T cells, B-cell-depleted T cells, or PBMCs.

Authors' methods: It was from reference gene primer amplification that nucleated cell counts were estimated. TCRdb keeps only in-frame clones here, not all; method: immunoSEQ multiplex PCR. D and trimming were read from the DNA, whereas the V and J calls and clone size are those reported in that table. Of about 44,000 clones detected, roughly 74% appear once; the ten largest clones hold roughly two thirds. The receptor was derived from a man older than 75 with acute or convalescent COVID-19. Material for sequencing was peripheral blood.

CDR3: CASSESGSGAPPQYF. CDR3 sequence (DNA): TGTGCCAGCAGTGAATCGGGAAGCGGGGCTCCCCCGCAGTACTTC. The chain uses TRBV6-1 and TRBJ2-7, with 7 nucleotides matching TRBD2. The germline CDR1 and CDR2 sequences are MNHNS and SASEGT. Trimming took 2 bases from V and 9 from J; bases not matched to a gene: 13. The CDR3 runs to 15 residues.